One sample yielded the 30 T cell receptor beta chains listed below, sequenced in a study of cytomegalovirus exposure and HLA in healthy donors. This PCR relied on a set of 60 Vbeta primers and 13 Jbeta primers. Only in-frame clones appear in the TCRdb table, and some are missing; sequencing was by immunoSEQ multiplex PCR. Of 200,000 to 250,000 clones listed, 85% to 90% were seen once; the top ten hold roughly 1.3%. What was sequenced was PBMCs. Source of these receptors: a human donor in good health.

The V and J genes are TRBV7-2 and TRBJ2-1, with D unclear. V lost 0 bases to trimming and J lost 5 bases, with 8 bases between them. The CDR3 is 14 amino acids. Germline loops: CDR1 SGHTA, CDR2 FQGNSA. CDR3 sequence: CASSLALRNNEQFF. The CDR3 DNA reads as TGTGCCAGCAGCTTAGCCCTCAGAAACAATGAGCAGTTCTTC.

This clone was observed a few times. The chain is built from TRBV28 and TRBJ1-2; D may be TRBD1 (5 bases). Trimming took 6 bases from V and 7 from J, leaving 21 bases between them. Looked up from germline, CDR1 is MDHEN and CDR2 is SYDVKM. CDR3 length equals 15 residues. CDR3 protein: CASSSIAQGRTGYTF. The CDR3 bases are TGTGCCAGCAGCTCGATAGCTCAGGGAAGGACTGGCTACACCTTC.

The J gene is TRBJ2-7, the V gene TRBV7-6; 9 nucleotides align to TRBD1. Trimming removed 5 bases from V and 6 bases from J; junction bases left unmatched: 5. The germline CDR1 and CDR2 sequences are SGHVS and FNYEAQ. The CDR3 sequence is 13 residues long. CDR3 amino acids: CASSVDRGAEQYF. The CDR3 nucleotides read TGTGCCAGCAGCGTTGACAGGGGGGCCGAGCAGTACTTC.

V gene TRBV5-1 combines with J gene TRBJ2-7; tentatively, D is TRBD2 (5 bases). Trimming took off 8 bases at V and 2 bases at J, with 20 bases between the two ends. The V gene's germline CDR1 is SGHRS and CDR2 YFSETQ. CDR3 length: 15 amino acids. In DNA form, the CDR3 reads TGCGCCAGGGGGTTAAGCGGACCTATCCCCTACGAGCAGTACTTC. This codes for CARGLSGPIPYEQYF.

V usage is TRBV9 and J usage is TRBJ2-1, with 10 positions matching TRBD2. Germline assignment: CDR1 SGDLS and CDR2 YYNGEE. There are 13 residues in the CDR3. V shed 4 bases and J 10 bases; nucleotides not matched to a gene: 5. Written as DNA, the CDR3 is TGTGCCAGCAGCTTTCAGACTAGCGGGGAGCAGTTCTTC. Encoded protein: CASSFQTSGEQFF. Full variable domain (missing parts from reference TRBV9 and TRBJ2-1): DSGVTQTPKHLITATGQRVTLRCSPRSGDLSVYWYQQSLDQGLQFLIQYYNGEERAKGNILERFSAQQFPDLHSELNLSSLELGDSALYFCASSFQTSGEQFFGPGTRLTVL.

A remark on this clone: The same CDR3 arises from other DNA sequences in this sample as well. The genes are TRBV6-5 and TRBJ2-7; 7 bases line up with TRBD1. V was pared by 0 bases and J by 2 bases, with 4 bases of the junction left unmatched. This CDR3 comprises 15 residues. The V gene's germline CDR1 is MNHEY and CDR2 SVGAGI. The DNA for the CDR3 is TGTGCCAGCAGTTACTCGAGGCAGGGGGCCTACGAGCAGTACTTC. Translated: CASSYSRQGAYEQYF.

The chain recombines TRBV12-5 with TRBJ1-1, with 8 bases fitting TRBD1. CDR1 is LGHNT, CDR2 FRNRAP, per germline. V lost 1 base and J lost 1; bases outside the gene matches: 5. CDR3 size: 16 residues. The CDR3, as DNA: TGTGCTAGTGGTTTGGGGACAGGGTATTCGAACACTGAAGCTTTCTTT. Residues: CASGLGTGYSNTEAFF.

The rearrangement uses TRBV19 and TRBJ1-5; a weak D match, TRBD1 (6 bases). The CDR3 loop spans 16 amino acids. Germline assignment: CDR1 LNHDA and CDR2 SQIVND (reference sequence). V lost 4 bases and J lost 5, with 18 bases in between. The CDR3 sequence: CASSTSQGVGHQPQHF. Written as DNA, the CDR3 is TGTGCCAGTAGTACCTCACAGGGAGTAGGGCATCAGCCCCAGCATTTT. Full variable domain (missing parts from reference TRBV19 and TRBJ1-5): DGGITQSPKYLFRKEGQNVTLSCEQNLNHDAMYWYRQDPGQGLRLIYYSQIVNDFQKGDIAEGYSVSREKKESFPLTVTSAQKNPTAFYLCASSTSQGVGHQPQHFGDGTRLSIL.

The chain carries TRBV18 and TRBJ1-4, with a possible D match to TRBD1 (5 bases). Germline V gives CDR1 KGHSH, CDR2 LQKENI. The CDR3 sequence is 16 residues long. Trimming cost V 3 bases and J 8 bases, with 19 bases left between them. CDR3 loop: CASSPGGAKRREKLFF. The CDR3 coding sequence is TGTGCCAGCTCACCGGGAGGGGCAAAGCGACGGGAAAAACTGTTTTTT. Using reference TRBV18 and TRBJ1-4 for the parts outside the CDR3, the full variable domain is NAGVMQNPRHLVRRRGQEARLRCSPMKGHSHVYWYRQLPEEGLKFMVYLQKENIIDESGMPKERFSAEFPKEGPSILRIQQVVRGDSAAYFCASSPGGAKRREKLFFGSGTQLSVL.

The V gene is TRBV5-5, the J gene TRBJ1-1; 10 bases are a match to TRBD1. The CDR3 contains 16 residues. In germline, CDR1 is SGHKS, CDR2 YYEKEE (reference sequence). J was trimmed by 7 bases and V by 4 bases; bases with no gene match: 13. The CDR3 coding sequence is TGTGCCAGCAGCCTCCGACAGGGGGCCCTAATGGGTGAAGCTTTCTTT. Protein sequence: CASSLRQGALMGEAFF.

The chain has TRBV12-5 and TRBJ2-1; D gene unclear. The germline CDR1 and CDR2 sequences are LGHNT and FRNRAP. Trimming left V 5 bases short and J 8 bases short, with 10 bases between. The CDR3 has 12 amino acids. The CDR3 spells CASGREYYEQFF. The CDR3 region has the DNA TGTGCTAGTGGTAGAGAGTACTATGAGCAGTTCTTC.

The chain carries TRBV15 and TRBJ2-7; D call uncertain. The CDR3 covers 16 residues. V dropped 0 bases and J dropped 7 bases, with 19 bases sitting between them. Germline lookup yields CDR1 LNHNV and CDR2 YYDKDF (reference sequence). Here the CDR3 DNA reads TGTGCCACCAGCAGAGATGGGCCTGATTTTGGTCAAGAGCAGTACTTC. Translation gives CATSRDGPDFGQEQYF.

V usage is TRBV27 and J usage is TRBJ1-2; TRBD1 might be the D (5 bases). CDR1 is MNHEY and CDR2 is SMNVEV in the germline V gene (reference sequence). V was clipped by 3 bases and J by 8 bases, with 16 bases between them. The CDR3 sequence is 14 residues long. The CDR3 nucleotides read TGTGCCAGCAGTTTTACAGGAAGAAATTACGGCTACACCTTC. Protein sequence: CASSFTGRNYGYTF.

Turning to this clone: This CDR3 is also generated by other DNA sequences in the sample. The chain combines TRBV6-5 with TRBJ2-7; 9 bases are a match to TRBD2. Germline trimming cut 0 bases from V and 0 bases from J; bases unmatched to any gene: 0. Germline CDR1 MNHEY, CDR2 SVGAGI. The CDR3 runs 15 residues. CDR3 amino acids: CASSYSTSGSYEQYF. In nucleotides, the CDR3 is TGTGCCAGCAGTTACTCGACTAGCGGCTCCTACGAGCAGTACTTC.

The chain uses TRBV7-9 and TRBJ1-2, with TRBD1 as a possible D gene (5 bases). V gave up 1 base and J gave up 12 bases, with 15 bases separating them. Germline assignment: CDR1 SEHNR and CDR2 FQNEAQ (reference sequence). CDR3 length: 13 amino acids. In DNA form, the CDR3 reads TGTGCCAGCAGCTTAGATTGGGGGGAGCTAGACACCTTC. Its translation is CASSLDWGELDTF.

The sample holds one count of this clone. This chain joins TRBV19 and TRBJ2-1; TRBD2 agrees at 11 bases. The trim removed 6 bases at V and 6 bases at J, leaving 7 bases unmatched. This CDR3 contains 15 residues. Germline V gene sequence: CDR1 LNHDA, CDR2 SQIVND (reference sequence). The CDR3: CASRQPGTSGNEQFF. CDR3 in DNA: TGTGCCAGTAGACAACCCGGGACTAGCGGCAATGAGCAGTTCTTC.

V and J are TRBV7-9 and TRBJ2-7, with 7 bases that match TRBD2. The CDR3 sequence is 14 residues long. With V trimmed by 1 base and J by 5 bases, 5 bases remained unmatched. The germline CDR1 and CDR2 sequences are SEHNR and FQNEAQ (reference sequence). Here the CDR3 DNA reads TGTGCCAGCAGCTTAGGGACTAGTGTTCACGAGCAGTACTTC. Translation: CASSLGTSVHEQYF.

Here the CDR3 DNA reads TGTGCCATGTCCGGCACAGGCAAAGAGACCCAGTACTTC. Its translation: CAMSGTGKETQYF. The chain combines TRBV10-3 with TRBJ2-5, with TRBD1 as a possible D gene (5 bases). This CDR3 region has 13 residues. With 9 bases removed from V and 3 bases from J, the gap between germline ends came to 14 bases. Germline CDR1 is ENHRY and CDR2 is SYGVKD.

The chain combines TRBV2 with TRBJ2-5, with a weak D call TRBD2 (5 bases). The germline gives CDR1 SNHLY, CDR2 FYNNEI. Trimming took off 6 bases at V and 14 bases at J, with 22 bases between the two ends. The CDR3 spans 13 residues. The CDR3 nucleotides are TGTGCCAGCAGCGGACTCAGCGGAAAGCTGACTTACTTC. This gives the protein CASSGLSGKLTYF.

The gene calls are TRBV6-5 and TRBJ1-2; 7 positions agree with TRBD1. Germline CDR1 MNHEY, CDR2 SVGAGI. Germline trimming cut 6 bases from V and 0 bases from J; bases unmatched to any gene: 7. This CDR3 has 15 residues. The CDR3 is CASSEPGTANYGYTF. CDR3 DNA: TGTGCCAGCAGCGAGCCCGGGACAGCTAACTATGGCTACACCTTC.

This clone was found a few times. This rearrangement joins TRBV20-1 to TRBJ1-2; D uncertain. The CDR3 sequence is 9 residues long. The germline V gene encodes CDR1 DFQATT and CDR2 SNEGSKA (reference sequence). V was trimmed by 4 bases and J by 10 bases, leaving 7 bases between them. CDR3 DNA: TGCAGTGCTATCCGGGACTACACCTTC. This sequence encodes CSAIRDYTF.

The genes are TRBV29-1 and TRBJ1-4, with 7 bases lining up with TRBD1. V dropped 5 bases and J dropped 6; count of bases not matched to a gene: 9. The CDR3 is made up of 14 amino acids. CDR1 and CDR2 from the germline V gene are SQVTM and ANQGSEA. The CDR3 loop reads CSVLGQFQHEKLFF. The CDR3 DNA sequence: TGCAGCGTTCTGGGACAGTTTCAACATGAAAAACTGTTTTTT.

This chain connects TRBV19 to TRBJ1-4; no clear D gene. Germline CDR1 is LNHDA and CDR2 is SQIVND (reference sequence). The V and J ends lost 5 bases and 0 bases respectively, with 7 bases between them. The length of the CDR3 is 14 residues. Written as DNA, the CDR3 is TGTGCCAGTAGTGGAGGTGCAACTAATGAAAAACTGTTTTTT. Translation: CASSGGATNEKLFF.

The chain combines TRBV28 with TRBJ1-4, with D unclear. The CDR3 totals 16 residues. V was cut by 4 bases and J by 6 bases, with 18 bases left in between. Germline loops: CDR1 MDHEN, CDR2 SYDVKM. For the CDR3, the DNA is TGTGCCAGCAGTTCCCCAGAGACCGAGGAGTATGAAAAACTGTTTTTT. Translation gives CASSSPETEEYEKLFF.

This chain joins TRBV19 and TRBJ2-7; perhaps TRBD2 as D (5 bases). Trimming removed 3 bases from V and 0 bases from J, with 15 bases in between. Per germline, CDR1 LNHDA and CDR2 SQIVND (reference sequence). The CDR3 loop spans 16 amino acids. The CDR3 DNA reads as TGTGCCAGTAGTATGGTCCCGTCGGGGAGCTCCTACGAGCAGTACTTC. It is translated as CASSMVPSGSSYEQYF.

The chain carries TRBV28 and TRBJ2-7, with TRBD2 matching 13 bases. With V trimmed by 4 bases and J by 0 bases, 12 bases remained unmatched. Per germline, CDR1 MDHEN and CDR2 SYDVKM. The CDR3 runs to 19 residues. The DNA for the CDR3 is TGTGCCAGCAGTTCCCCCGCGGGACTAGCGGGGTCTTTCTCCTACGAGCAGTACTTC. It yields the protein CASSSPAGLAGSFSYEQYF.

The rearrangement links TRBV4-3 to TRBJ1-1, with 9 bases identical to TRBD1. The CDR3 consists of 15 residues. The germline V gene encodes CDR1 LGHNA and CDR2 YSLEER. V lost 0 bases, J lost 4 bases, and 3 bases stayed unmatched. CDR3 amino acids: CASSQENRGPTEAFF. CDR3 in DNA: TGCGCCAGCAGCCAAGAGAACAGGGGGCCCACTGAAGCTTTCTTT.

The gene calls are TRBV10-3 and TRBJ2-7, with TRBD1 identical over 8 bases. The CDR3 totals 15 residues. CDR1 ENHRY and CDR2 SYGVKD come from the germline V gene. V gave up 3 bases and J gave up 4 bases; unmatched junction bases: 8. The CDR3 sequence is CAISDDRGLLYEQYF. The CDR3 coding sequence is TGTGCCATCAGTGATGACAGGGGATTGTTGTACGAGCAGTACTTC.

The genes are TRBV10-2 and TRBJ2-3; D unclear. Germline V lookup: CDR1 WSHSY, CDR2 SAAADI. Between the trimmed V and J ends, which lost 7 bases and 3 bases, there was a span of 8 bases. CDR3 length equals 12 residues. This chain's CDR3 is CASTPPTDTQYF. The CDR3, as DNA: TGCGCCAGCACCCCCCCAACAGATACGCAGTATTTT.

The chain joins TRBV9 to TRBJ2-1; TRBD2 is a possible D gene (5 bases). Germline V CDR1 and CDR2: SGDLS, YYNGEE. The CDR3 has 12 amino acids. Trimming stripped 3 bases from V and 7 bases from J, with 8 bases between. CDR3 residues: CASSGSANEQFF. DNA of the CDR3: TGTGCCAGCAGCGGTAGCGCAAATGAGCAGTTCTTC.